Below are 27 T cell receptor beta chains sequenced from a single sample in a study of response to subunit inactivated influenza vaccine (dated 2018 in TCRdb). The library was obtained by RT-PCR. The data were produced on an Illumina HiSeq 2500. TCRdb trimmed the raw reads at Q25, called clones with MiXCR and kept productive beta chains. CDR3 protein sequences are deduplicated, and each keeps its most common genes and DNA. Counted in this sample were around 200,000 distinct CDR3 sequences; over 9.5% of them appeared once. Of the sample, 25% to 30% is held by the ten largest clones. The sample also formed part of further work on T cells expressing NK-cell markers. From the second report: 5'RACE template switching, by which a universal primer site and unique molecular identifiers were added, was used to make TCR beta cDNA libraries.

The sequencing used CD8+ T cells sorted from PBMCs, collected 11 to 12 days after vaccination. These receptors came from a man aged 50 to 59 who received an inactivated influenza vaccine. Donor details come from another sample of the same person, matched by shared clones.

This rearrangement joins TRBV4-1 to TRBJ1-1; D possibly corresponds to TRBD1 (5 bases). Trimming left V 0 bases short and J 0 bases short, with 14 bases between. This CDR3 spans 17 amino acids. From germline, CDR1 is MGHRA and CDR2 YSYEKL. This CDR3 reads CASSQDQLQEVNTEAFF. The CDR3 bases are TGCGCCAGCAGCCAAGATCAGTTACAGGAGGTGAACACTGAAGCTTTCTTT.

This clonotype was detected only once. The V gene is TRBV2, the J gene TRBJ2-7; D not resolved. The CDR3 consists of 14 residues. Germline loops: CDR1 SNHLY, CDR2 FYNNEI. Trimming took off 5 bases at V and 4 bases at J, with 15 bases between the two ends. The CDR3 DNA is TGTGCCAGCAGTCCGGGTTCCCCCGGTTACGAGCAGTACTTC. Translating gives CASSPGSPGYEQYF.

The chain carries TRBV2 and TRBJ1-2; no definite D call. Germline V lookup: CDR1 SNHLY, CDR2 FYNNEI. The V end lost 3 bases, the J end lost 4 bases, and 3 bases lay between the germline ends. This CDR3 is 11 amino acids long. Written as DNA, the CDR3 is TGTGCCAGCAGTGACAGCTATGGCTACACCTTC. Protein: CASSDSYGYTF.

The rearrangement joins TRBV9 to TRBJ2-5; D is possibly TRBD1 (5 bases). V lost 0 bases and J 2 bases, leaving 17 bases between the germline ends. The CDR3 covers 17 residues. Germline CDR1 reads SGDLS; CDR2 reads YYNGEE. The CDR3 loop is CASSVGVFLGAQETQYF. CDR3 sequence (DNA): TGTGCCAGCAGCGTAGGGGTCTTCTTAGGGGCACAAGAGACCCAGTACTTC.

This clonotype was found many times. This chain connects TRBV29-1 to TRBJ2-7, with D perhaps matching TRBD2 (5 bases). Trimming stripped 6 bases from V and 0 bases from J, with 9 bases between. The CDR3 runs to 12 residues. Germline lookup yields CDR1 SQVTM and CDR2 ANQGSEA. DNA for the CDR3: TGCAGCGTGAGCGGCTTCTCCTACGAGCAGTACTTC. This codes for CSVSGFSYEQYF.

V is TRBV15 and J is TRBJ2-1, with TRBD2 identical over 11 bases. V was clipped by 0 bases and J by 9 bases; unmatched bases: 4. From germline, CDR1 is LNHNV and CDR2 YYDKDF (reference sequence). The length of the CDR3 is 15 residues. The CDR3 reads CATSRDLGLAGEQFF. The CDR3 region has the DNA TGTGCCACCAGCAGAGACCTTGGACTAGCGGGTGAGCAGTTCTTC.

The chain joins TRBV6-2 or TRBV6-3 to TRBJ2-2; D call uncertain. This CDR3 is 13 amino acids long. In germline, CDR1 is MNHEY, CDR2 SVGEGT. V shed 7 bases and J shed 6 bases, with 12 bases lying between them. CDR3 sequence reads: CASTETTAGELFF. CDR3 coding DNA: TGTGCCAGCACCGAGACCACCGCCGGGGAGCTGTTTTTT.

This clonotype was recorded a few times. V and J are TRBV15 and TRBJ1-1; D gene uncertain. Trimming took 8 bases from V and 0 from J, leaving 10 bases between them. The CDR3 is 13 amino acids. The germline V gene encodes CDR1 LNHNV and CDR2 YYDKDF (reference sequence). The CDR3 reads CATSPRLNTEAFF. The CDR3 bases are TGTGCCACCTCTCCCCGGCTGAACACTGAAGCTTTCTTT.

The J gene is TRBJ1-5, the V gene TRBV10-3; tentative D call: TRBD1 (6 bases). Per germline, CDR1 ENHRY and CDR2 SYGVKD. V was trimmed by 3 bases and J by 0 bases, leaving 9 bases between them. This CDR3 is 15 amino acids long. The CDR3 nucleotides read TGTGCCATCAGTGATGAACAGGGTAGCAATCAGCCCCAGCATTTT. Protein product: CAISDEQGSNQPQHF.

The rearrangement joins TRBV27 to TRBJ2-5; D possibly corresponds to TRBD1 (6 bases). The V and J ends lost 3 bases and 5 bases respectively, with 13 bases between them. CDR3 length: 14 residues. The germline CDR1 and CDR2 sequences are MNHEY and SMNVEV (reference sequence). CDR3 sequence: CASSFSRGWETQYF. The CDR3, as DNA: TGTGCCAGCAGTTTTTCCAGGGGATGGGAGACCCAGTACTTC.

In nucleotides, the CDR3 is TGTGCCAGCAGCCAAGATTATTCGCCCGGGGAGCTGTTTTTT. It codes for CASSQDYSPGELFF. V and J are TRBV3-1 and TRBJ2-2; D not certain. V was clipped by 0 bases and J by 6 bases, with 8 bases between them. CDR3 length: 14 residues. Germline CDR1 LGHDT, CDR2 YNNKEL (reference sequence).

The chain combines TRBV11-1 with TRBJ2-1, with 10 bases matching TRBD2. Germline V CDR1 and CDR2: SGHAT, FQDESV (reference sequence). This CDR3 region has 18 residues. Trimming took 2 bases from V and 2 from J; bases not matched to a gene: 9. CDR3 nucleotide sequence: TGTGCCAGCAGCTTAAAATTGTCTAGCGGGGGACCCTACAATGAGCAGTTCTTC. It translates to CASSLKLSSGGPYNEQFF.

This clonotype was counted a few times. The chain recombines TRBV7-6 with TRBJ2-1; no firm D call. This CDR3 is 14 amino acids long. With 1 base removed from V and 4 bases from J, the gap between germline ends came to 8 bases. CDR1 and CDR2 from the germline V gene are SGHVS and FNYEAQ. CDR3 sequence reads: CASSLGPTYNEQFF. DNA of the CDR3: TGTGCCAGCAGCTTAGGGCCTACTTACAATGAGCAGTTCTTC.

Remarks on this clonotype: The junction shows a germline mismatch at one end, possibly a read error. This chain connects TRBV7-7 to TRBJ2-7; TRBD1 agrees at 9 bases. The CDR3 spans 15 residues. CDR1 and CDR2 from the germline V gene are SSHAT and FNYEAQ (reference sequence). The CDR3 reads CASSLGQGSLYEQYF. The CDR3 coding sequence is TGTGCTAGCAGCCTGGGACAGGGTTCTCTCTACGAGCAGTACTTC.

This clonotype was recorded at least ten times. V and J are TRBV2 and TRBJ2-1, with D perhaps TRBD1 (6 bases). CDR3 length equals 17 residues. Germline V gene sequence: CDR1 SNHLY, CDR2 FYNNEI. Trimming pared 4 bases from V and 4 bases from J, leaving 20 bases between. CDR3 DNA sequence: TGTGCCAGCAGTGGTGATGCCGGGGACAAGATTTACAATGAGCAGTTCTTC. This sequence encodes CASSGDAGDKIYNEQFF. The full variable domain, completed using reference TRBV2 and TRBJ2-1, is EPEVTQTPSHQVTQMGQEVILRCVPISNHLYFYWYRQILGQKVEFLVSFYNNEISEKSEIFDDQFSVERPDGSNFTLKIRSTKLEDSAMYFCASSGDAGDKIYNEQFFGPGTRLTVL.

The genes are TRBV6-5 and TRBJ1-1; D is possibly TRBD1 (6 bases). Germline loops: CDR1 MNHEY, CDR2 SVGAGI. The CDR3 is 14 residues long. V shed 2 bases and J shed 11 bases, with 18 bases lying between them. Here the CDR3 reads CASSYGGGGNWAFF. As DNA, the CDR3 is TGTGCCAGCAGTTACGGAGGGGGGGGTAATTGGGCTTTCTTT.

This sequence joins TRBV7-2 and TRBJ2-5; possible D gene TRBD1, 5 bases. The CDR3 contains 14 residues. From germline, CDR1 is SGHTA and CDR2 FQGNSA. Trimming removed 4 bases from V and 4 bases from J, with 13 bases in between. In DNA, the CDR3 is TGTGCCAGCAGCTCCAGGGTTATCTTAGAGACCCAGTACTTC. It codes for CASSSRVILETQYF.

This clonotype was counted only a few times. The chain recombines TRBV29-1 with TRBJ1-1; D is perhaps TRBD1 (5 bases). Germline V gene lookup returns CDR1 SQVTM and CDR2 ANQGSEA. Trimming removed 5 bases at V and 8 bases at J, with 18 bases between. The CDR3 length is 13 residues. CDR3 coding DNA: TGCAGCGTTACCCACAAAGGAGGGACCGAAGCTTTCTTT. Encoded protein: CSVTHKGGTEAFF.

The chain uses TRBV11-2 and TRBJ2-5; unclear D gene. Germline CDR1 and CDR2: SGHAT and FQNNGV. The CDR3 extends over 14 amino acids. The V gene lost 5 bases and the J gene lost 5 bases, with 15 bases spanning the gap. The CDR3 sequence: CASSKTGQPETQYF. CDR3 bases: TGTGCCAGCAGCAAAACGGGCCAGCCGGAGACCCAGTACTTC.

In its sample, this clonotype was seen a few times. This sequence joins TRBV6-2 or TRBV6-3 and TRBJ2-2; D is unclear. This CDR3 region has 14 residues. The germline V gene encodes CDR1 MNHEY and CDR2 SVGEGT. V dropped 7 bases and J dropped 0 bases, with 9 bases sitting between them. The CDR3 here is CASNPRANTGELFF. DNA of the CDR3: TGTGCCAGCAACCCTCGTGCGAACACCGGGGAGCTGTTTTTT.

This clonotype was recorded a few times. DNA for the CDR3: TGCAGCGTTGTTTTGGGGGGTTGGACTGAAGCTTTCTTT. Amino acid sequence: CSVVLGGWTEAFF. The chain carries TRBV29-1 and TRBJ1-1, with D tentatively TRBD1 (5 bases). The germline V gene has CDR1 SQVTM and CDR2 ANQGSEA. The CDR3 consists of 13 residues. V dropped 4 bases and J dropped 5 bases, with 14 bases sitting between them.

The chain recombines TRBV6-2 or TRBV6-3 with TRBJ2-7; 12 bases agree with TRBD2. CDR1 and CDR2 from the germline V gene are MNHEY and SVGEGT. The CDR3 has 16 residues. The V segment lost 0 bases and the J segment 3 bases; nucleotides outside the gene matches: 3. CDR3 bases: TGTGCCAGCAGTTACTCGAGACTAGCGGGAGACTACGAGCAGTACTTC. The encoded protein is CASSYSRLAGDYEQYF.

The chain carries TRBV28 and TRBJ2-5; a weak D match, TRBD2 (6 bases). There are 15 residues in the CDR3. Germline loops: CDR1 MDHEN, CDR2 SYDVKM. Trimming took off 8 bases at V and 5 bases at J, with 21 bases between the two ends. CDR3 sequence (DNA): TGTGCCAGCCACCCCACGGGAGTCCCGAGGGAGACCCAGTACTTC. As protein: CASHPTGVPRETQYF.

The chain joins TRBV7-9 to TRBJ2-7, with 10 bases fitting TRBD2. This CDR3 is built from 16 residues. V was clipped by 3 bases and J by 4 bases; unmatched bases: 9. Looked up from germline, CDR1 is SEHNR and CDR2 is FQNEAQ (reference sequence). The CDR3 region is CASSLWLAGDLYEQYF. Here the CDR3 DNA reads TGTGCCAGCAGCTTGTGGCTAGCGGGGGATCTATACGAGCAGTACTTC.

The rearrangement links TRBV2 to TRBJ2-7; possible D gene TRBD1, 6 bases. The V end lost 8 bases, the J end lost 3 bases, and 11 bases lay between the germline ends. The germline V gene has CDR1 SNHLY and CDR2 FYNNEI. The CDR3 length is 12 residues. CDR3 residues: CASVGTFYEQYF. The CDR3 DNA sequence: TGTGCCAGCGTCGGGACATTCTACGAGCAGTACTTC.

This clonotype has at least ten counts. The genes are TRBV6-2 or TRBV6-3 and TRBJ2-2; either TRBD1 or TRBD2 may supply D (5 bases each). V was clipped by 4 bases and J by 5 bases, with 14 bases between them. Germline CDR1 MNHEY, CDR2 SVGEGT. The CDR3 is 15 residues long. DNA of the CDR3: TGTGCCAGCAGTTTACAAGAGAGGGGTACCGGGGAGCTGTTTTTT. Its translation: CASSLQERGTGELFF.

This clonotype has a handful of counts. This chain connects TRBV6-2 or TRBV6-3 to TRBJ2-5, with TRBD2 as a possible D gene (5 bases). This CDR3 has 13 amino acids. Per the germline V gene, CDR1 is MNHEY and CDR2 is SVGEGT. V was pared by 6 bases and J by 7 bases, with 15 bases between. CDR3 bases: TGTGCCAGCAGCCGAGGGCCCAAAGGGACCCAGTACTTC. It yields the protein CASSRGPKGTQYF.